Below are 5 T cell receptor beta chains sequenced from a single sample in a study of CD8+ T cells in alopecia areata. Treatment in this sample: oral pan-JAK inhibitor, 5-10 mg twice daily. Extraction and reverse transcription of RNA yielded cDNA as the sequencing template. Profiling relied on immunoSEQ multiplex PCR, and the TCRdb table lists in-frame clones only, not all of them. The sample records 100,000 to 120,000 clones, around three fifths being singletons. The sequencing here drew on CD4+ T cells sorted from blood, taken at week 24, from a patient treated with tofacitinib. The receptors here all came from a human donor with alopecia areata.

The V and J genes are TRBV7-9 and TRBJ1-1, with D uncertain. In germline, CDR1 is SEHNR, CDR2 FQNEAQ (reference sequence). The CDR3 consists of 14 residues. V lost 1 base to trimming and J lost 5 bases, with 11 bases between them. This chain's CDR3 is CASSLGTLGTEAFF. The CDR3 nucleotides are TGTGCCAGCAGCTTAGGGACGCTCGGGACTGAAGCTTTCTTT.

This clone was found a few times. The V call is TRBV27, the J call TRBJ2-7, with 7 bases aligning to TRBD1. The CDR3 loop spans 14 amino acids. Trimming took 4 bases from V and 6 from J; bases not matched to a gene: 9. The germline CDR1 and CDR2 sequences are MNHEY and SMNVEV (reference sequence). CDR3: CASSWAGGSGEQYF. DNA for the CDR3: TGTGCCAGCAGTTGGGCAGGGGGAAGCGGCGAGCAGTACTTC.

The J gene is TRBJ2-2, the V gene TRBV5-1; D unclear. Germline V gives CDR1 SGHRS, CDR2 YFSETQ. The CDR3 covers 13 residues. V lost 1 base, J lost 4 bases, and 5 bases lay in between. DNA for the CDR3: TGCGCCAGCAGCTTGAAAGTCACCGGGGAGCTGTTTTTT. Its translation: CASSLKVTGELFF.

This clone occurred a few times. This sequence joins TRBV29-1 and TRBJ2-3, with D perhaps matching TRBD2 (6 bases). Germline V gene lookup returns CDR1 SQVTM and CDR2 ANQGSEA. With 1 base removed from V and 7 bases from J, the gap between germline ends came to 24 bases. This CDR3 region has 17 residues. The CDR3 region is CSVEVGGVRYGRYTQYF. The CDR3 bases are TGCAGCGTTGAAGTTGGCGGGGTCAGATACGGCAGGTATACGCAGTATTTT.

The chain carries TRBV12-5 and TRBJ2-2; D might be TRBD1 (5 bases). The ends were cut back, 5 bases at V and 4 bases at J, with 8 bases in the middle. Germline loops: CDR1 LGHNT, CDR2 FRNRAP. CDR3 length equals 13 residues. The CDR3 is CASGQQGTGELFF. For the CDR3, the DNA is TGTGCTAGTGGTCAGCAGGGCACCGGGGAGCTGTTTTTT.